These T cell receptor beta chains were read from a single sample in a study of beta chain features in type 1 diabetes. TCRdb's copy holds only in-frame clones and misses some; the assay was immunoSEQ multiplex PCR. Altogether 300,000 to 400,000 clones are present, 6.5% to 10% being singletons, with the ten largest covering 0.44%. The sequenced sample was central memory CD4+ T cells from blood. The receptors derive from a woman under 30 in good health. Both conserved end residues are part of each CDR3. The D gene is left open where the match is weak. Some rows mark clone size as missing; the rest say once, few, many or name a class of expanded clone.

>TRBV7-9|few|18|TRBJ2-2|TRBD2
TGTGCCAGCAGCTTATGGCCTGGAGCGGGAGGGCCCTCCGGGGAGCTGTTTTTT
CASSLWPGAGGPSGELFF
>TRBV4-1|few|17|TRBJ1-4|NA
TGCGCCAGCAGCCGATGGGTAAGAGGCTCAACTAATGAAAAACTGTTTTTT
CASSRWVRGSTNEKLFF
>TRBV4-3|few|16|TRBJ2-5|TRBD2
TGCGCCAGCAGCCAATTCGGGGCCGGGGGGCAAGAGACCCAGTACTTC
CASSQFGAGGQETQYF
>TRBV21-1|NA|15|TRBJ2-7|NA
TGTGCCAGCAGCAAAGGAGGAAAGGGGGGGATAGAGCAGTACTTC
CASSKGGKGGIEQYF
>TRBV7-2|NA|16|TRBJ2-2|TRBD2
TGTGCCAGCAGCTATTTGGCGGGAGGGCCTGCCGGGGAGCTGTTTTTT
CASSYLAGGPAGELFF
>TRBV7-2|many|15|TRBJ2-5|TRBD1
TGTGCCAGCACCACTACAGGGGGATGGCAAGAGACCCAGTACTTC
CASTTTGGWQETQYF
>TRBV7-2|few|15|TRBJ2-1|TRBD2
TGTGCCAGCAGCTTAGAGGCTAGCGGGATACGGGGACGGTTCTTC
CASSLEASGIRGRFF
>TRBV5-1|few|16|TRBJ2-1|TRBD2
TGCGCCAGCAGCGGCGGGACTAGCAGGTCCTACAATGAGCAGTTCTTC
CASSGGTSRSYNEQFF
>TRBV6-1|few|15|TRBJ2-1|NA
TGTGCCAGCAGAAGTCAGAGGAGGGGACAAGTAGAGCAGTTCTTC
CASRSQRRGQVEQFF
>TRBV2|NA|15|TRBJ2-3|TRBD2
TGTGCCAGCGTGGAGACTAGCGGGATCACAGATACGCAGTATTTT
CASVETSGITDTQYF
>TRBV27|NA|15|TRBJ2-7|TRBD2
TGTGCCAGCAGTACGGAGCGGGAGGGGACCTACGAGCAGTACTTC
CASSTEREGTYEQYF
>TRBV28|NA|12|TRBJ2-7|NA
TGTGCCAGCAGGCCCGGTTCCTACGAGCAGTACTTC
CASRPGSYEQYF
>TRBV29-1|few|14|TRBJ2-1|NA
TGCAGCGTTGACGGGGTGTGGTCCTACAATGAGCAGTTCTTC
CSVDGVWSYNEQFF
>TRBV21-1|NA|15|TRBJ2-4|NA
TGTGCCAGCGTGGGCCTTAAACTAGCCAAAAACATTCAGTACTTC
CASVGLKLAKNIQYF
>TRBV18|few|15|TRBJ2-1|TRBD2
TGTGCCAGCTCACCCGGGACTAGCGGATACAATGAGCAGTTCTTC
CASSPGTSGYNEQFF
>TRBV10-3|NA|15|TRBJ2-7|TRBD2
TGTGCCATCAGTATAGCGGGAGGGCCCTCGTACGAGCAGTACTTC
CAISIAGGPSYEQYF
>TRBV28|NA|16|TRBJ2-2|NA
TGTGCCAGCAGGGGTTGGGCGGGACTGTTGACCGGGGAGCTGTTTTTT
CASRGWAGLLTGELFF
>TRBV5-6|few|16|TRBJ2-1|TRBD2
TGTGCCAGCAGCTTGGCCGGGACTAGGGGAATAAATGAGCAGTTCTTC
CASSLAGTRGINEQFF
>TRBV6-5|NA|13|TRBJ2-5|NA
TGTGCCATCGCAAGGGACACCCAAGAGACCCAGTACTTC
CAIARDTQETQYF
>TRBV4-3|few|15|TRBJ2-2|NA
TGCGCCAGCAGCCAAGATCCCACAAACACCGGGGAGCTGTTTTTT
CASSQDPTNTGELFF
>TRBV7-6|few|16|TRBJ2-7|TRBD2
TGTGCCAGCAGCGTAGACGCTAGCGGGAGGGCCTACGAGCAGTACTTC
CASSVDASGRAYEQYF
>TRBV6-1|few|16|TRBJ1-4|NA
TGTGCCATCAGTGAGCAAAGCCCAGGGGTGGGAGAAAAACTGTTTTTT
CAISEQSPGVGEKLFF
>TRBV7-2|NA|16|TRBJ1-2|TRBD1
TGTGCCAGCAGCTTAGCCCCGGGACAGGGAAACTATGGCTACACCTTC
CASSLAPGQGNYGYTF
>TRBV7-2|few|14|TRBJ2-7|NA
TGTGCCAGCAGCTTAGAGACTAGTGTCTACGAGCAGTACTTC
CASSLETSVYEQYF